This TCR beta chain was obtained from a study of cytomegalovirus exposure and HLA in healthy donors. Whole-study findings and limits: Roughly 170 TCR beta chains were listed as cytomegalovirus-associated. Cytomegalovirus status was reportedly diagnosed by the classifier with high specificity and sensitivity.

The table lists this clone with a few counts. Its target is not known. This CDR3 has 16 amino acids. The V segment lost 5 bases and the J segment 4 bases; nucleotides outside the gene matches: 10. The germline V gene encodes CDR1 SGHTA and CDR2 FQGTGA. TCRdb's table, derived via immunoSEQ multiplex PCR, lists solely in-frame clones and lacks some. The sample includes approximately 280,000 clones, approximately 86% of them seen just once. The material sequenced was PBMCs. This receptor was taken from a woman aged 18 to 35 in good health and CMV-seronegative. The genes are TRBV7-3 and TRBJ2-5, with TRBD2 matching over 10 bases. In nucleotides, the CDR3 is TGTGCCAGCAGCGCAGGGGGACTAGCGTCCAGAGAGACCCAGTACTTC. Translating it yields CASSAGGLASRETQYF.